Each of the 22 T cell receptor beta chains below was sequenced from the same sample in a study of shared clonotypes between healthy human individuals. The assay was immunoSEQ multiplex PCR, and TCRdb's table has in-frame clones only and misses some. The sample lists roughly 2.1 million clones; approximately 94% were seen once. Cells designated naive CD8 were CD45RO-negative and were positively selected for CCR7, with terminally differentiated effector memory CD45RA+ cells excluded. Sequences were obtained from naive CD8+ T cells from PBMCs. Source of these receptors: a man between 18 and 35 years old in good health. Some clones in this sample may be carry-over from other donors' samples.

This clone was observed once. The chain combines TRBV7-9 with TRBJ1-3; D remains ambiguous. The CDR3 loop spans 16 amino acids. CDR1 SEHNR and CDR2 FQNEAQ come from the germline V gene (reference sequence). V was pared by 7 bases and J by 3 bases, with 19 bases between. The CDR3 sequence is CASNQEEGDYGNTIYF. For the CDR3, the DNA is TGTGCCAGCAACCAAGAGGAGGGAGATTATGGAAACACCATATATTTT.

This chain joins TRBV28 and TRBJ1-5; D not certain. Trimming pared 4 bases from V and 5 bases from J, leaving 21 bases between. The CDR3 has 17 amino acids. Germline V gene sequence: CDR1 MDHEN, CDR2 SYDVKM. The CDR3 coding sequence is TGTGCCAGCAGTTCACTCACTACTCGTCATGGCGATCAGCCCCAGCATTTT. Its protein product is CASSSLTTRHGDQPQHF.

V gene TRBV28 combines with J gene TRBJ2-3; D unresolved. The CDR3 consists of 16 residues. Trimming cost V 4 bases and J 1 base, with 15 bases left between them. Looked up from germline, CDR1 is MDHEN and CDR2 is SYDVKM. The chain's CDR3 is CASSCRTGYCTDTQYF. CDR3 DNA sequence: TGTGCCAGCAGTTGCCGTACTGGGTATTGCACAGATACGCAGTATTTT.

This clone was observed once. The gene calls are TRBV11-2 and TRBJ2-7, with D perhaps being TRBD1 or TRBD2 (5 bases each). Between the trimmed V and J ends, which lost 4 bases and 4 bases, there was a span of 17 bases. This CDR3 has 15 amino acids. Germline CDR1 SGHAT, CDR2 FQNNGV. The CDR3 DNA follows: TGTGCCAGCAGCTCCAGGAAGCACGAGGGGTACGAGCAGTACTTC. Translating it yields CASSSRKHEGYEQYF.

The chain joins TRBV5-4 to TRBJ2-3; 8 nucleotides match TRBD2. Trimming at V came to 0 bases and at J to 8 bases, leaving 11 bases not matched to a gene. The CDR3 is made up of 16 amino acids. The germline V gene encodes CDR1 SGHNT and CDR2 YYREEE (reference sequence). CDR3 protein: CASSLARAGESGTQYF. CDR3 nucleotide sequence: TGTGCCAGCAGCTTGGCGAGAGCGGGGGAGTCAGGTACGCAGTATTTT.

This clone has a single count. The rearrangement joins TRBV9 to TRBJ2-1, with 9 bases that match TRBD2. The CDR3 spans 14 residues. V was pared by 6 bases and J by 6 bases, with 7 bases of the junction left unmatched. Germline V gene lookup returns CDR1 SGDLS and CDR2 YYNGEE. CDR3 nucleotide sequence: TGTGCCAGCAATCGCGGGAGGGCATCCAATGAGCAGTTCTTC. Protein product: CASNRGRASNEQFF.

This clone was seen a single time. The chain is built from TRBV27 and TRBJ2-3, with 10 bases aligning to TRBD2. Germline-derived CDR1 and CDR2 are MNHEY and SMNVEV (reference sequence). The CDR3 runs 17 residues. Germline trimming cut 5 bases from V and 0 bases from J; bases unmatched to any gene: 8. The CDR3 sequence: CASSDHSGRTSTDTQYF. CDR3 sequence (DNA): TGTGCCAGCAGTGATCATAGCGGGAGGACTAGCACAGATACGCAGTATTTT.

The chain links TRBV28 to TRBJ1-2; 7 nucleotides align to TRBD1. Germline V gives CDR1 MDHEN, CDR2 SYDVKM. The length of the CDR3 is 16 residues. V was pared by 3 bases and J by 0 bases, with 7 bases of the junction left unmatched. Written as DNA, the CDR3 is TGTGCCAGCAGTTTCCGGACCGGGACAGCTAACTATGGCTACACCTTC. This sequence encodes CASSFRTGTANYGYTF.

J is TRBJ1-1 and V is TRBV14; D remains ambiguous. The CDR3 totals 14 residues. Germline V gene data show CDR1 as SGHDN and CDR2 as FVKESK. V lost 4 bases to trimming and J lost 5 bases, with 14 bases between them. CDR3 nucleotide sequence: TGTGCCAGCAGCCCGGCGGCCAGAAGGACTGAAGCTTTCTTT. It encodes CASSPAARRTEAFF.

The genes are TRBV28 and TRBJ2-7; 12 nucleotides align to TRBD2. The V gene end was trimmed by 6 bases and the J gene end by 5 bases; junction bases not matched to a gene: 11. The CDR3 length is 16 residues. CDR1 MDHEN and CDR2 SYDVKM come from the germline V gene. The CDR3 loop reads CASRPGLAGWVDEQYF. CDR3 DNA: TGTGCCAGCAGACCTGGACTAGCGGGATGGGTTGACGAGCAGTACTTC.

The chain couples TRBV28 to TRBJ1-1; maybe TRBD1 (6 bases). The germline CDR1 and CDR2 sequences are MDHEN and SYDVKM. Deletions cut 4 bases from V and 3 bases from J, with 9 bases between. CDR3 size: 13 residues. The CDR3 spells CASSYPGDTEAFF. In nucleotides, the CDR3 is TGTGCCAGCAGTTATCCAGGGGACACTGAAGCTTTCTTT.

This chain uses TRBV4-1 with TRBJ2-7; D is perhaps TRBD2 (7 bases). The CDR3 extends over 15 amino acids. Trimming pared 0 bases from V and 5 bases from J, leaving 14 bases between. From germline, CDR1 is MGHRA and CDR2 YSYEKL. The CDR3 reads CASSQEGGRAHEQYF. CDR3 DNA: TGCGCCAGCAGCCAAGAAGGGGGGAGGGCCCACGAGCAGTACTTC.

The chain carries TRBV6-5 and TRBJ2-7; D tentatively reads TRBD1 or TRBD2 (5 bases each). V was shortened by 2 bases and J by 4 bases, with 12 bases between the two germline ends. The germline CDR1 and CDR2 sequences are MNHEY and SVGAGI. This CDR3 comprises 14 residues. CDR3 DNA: TGTGCCAGCAGTTACGACGGGACGAAATACGAGCAGTACTTC. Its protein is CASSYDGTKYEQYF.

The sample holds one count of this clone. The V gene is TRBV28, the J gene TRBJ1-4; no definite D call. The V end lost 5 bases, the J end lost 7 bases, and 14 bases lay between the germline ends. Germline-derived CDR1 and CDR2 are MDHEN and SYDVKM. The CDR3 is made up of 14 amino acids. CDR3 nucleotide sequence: TGTGCCAGCAGTGATTCATGGCGGAGTGAAAAACTGTTTTTT. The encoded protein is CASSDSWRSEKLFF.

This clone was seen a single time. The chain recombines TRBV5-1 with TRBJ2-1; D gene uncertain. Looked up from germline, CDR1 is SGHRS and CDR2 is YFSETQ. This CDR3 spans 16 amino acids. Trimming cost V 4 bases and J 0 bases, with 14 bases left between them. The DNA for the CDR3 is TGCGCCAGCAGCCCGGAGTGGCCGAGCTCCTACAATGAGCAGTTCTTC. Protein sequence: CASSPEWPSSYNEQFF.

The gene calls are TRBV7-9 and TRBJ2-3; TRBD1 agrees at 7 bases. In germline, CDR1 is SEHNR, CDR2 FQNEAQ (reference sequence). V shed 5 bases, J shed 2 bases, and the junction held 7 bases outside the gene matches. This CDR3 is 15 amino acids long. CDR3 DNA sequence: TGTGCCAGCAGCCCCGGGACAGAACTCACAGATACGCAGTATTTT. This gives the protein CASSPGTELTDTQYF.

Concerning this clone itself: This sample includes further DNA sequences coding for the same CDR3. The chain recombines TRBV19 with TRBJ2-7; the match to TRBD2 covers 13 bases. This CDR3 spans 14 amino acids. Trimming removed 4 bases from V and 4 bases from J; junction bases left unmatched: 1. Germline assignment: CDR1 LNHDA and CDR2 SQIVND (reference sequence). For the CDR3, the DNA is TGTGCCAGTAGTAGGACTAGCGGGAGTTACGAGCAGTACTTC. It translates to CASSRTSGSYEQYF.

The CDR3 loop reads CASSHSSGQIQETQYF. The CDR3 nucleotides are TGTGCCAGCAGCCATAGCTCAGGACAGATACAAGAGACCCAGTACTTC. The V call is TRBV27, the J call TRBJ2-5, with TRBD1 as a possible D gene (6 bases). CDR3 length: 16 residues. Trimming took 6 bases from V and 2 from J, leaving 19 bases between them. Germline V gene sequence: CDR1 MNHEY, CDR2 SMNVEV (reference sequence).

The DNA for the CDR3 is TGTGCCACCAGCAGCTTCAGGTCCTTAGCGGGAGGGGATGAGCAGTTCTTC. It encodes CATSSFRSLAGGDEQFF. V and J are TRBV15 and TRBJ2-1; 11 bases line up with TRBD2. Per germline, CDR1 LNHNV and CDR2 YYDKDF (reference sequence). Trimming at V came to 3 bases and at J to 8 bases, leaving 12 bases not matched to a gene. CDR3 length: 17 residues.

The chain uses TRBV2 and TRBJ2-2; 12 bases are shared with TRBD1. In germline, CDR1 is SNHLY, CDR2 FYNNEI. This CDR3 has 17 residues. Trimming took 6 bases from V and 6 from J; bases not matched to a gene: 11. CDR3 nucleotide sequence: TGTGCCAGCAGGGCCGGGACAGGGGGCAGTCGGGCCGGGGAGCTGTTTTTT. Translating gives CASRAGTGGSRAGELFF.

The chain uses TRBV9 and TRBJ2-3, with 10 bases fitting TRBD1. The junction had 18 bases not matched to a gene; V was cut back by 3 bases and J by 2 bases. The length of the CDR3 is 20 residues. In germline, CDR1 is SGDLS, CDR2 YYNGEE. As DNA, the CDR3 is TGTGCCAGCAGCGGCCCGAAGGGACAGGGGTTGGAGGGATACACAGATACGCAGTATTTT. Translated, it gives CASSGPKGQGLEGYTDTQYF.

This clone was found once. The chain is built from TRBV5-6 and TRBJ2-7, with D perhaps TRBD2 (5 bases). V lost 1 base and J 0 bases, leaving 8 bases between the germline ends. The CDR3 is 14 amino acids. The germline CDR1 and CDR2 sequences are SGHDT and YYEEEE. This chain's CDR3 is CASSLPADSYEQYF. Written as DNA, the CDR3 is TGTGCCAGCAGCTTGCCAGCGGACTCCTACGAGCAGTACTTC. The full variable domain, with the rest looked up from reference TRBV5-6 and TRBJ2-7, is DAGVTQSPTHLIKTRGQQVTLRCSPKSGHDTVSWYQQALGQGPQFIFQYYEEEERQRGNFPDRFSGHQFPNYSSELNVNALLLGDSALYLCASSLPADSYEQYFGPGTRLTVT.